Sequencing of this T cell receptor beta chain was carried out in a study of shared clonotypes between healthy human individuals. Findings and limits, study-wide: Few donors limited the genetic and exposure-history diversity represented.

Researchers divided each subset's genomic DNA evenly across several immunoSEQ plates. This table comes from immunoSEQ multiplex PCR, and its TCRdb copy is limited to in-frame clones, with some not included. The top ten hold under 0.45% of the sample, which has 1,400,000 or so clones, approximately 98.5% seen once. Healthy HIV-negative adults with no recent acute infections or vaccinations were recruited as donors. Splitting the CD4+ cells yielded a CD45RA+ naive subset and a CD45RA-negative memory subset. With respect to this clone: Its antigen is currently unknown.

Losses at the gene ends were 1 base for V and 6 bases for J; bases not matched to a gene: 9. Germline V CDR1 and CDR2: SGHNT, YYREEE (reference sequence). CDR3 length equals 15 residues. The rearrangement links TRBV5-4 to TRBJ2-7, with TRBD1 identical over 8 bases. The receptor was isolated from a man younger than 45 in good health. The sample was naive CD4+ T cells sorted from blood. Documented subset: CD45RA+ positively selected. The CDR3 region is CASSLPGGQGSEQYF. The DNA for the CDR3 is TGTGCCAGCAGCTTGCCGGGCGGACAGGGCTCCGAGCAGTACTTC.